What follows are 24 T cell receptor beta chains derived from one specimen sequenced in a study of blood T cell repertoires in COVID-19. Sequencing was performed with immunoSEQ multiplex PCR; in TCRdb, only in-frame clones are kept and a portion is missing. The sample yields about 240,000 clones, around 84% seen once. The sample was peripheral blood. The origin of the receptors is a woman under 30 with acute or convalescent COVID-19.

This clone was observed once. This CDR3 reads CASSQLQGAQAFF. CDR3 DNA sequence: TGTGCCAGCAGCCAACTTCAGGGGGCGCAAGCTTTCTTT. The V and J genes are TRBV3-1 (or the pseudogene TRBV3-2) and TRBJ1-1; 8 positions agree with TRBD1. Germline V gene data show CDR1 as LGHDT and CDR2 as YNNKEL (reference sequence). Trimming cost V 2 bases and J 9 bases; bases outside gene matches: 5. This CDR3 has 13 amino acids.

V and J are TRBV7-2 and TRBJ1-5; TRBD1 matches at 11 bases. The CDR3 is 17 residues long. V gave up 5 bases and J gave up 4 bases; unmatched junction bases: 10. Germline CDR1 is SGHTA and CDR2 is FQGNSA. CDR3 region: CASSADRDRGDNQPQHF. The CDR3 DNA reads TGTGCCAGCAGCGCCGACAGGGACAGGGGGGATAATCAGCCCCAGCATTTT.

V usage is TRBV28 and J usage is TRBJ2-7, with D perhaps TRBD1 (5 bases). V lost 10 bases to trimming and J lost 1 base, with 14 bases between them. In germline, CDR1 is MDHEN, CDR2 SYDVKM. The CDR3 length is 13 residues. CDR3: CATETDLSYEQYF. CDR3 DNA: TGTGCCACCGAGACAGACCTTTCCTACGAGCAGTACTTC.

This clone showed up many times. The gene calls are TRBV4-2 and TRBJ2-7, with D tentatively TRBD2 (6 bases). V lost 0 bases and J lost 4, with 13 bases in between. This CDR3 has 15 residues. CDR1 and CDR2 from the germline V gene are LGHNA and YNFKEQ. The CDR3 reads CASSQDYGGTYEQYF. Written as DNA, the CDR3 is TGTGCCAGCAGCCAAGATTACGGGGGAACTTACGAGCAGTACTTC.

CDR3 region: CAWRGRHGYTF. In nucleotides, the CDR3 is TGTGCCTGGAGGGGGCGTCATGGCTACACCTTC. This chain connects TRBV30 to TRBJ1-2; a weak D match, TRBD1 (5 bases). The germline V and J ends were trimmed by 3 bases and 6 bases, with 8 bases remaining between them. The germline gives CDR1 GTSNPN, CDR2 SVGIG (reference sequence). CDR3 length: 11 residues. Full variable domain (outside the CDR3, taken from reference TRBV30 and TRBJ1-2): SQTIHQWPATLVQPVGSPLSLECTVEGTSNPNLYWYRQAAGRGLQLLFYSVGIGQISSEVPQNLSASRPQDRQFILSSKKLLLSDSGFYLCAWRGRHGYTFGSGTRLTVV.

This chain connects TRBV19 to TRBJ1-5, with D possibly being TRBD1 (6 bases). This CDR3 has 14 residues. V lost 6 bases to trimming and J lost 11 bases, with 20 bases between them. Germline CDR1 LNHDA, CDR2 SQIVND (reference sequence). CDR3 protein: CASSLQQGPGAQHF. The CDR3 DNA reads as TGTGCCAGTAGCCTACAACAGGGACCCGGGGCCCAGCATTTT.

The genes are TRBV9 and TRBJ2-1, with D perhaps matching TRBD1 (6 bases). From germline, CDR1 is SGDLS and CDR2 YYNGEE. Trimming stripped 3 bases from V and 4 bases from J, with 14 bases between. The CDR3 loop spans 15 amino acids. CDR3 bases: TGTGCCAGCAGCGCCGTAATAGGGGGATACAATGAGCAGTTCTTC. It yields the protein CASSAVIGGYNEQFF. Full variable domain (rest looked up from reference TRBV9 and TRBJ2-1): DSGVTQTPKHLITATGQRVTLRCSPRSGDLSVYWYQQSLDQGLQFLIQYYNGEERAKGNILERFSAQQFPDLHSELNLSSLELGDSALYFCASSAVIGGYNEQFFGPGTRLTVL.

The genes are TRBV10-3 and TRBJ2-3; the D gene is possibly TRBD2 (5 bases). CDR3 length: 17 residues. Trimming left V 4 bases short and J 0 bases short, with 17 bases between. Per germline, CDR1 ENHRY and CDR2 SYGVKD. DNA for the CDR3: TGTGCCATCAGTGGCGAGCTGGTAGCGCCTAGCACAGATACGCAGTATTTT. Translated, it gives CAISGELVAPSTDTQYF.

This clone turned up a few times. The chain links TRBV6-1 to TRBJ2-7, with 15 bases matching TRBD2. The germline CDR1 and CDR2 sequences are MNHNS and SASEGT. The CDR3 spans 18 residues. V was clipped by 4 bases and J by 1 base; unmatched bases: 8. In DNA, the CDR3 is TGTGCCAGCAGTGGCAGAAGGACTAGCGGGAGGGGGTCCTACGAGCAGTACTTC. Its protein product is CASSGRRTSGRGSYEQYF.

J is TRBJ2-4 and V is TRBV28; 7 bases are a match to TRBD1. V lost 6 bases to trimming and J lost 0 bases; unmatched junction nucleotides: 8. CDR3 size: 16 residues. The germline V gene encodes CDR1 MDHEN and CDR2 SYDVKM. The CDR3 reads CASSRDRVLAKNIQYF. The CDR3 DNA follows: TGTGCCAGCAGCCGAGACAGGGTCCTAGCCAAAAACATTCAGTACTTC.

The chain has TRBV27 and TRBJ1-6; perhaps TRBD1 as D (5 bases). CDR1 and CDR2 from the germline V gene are MNHEY and SMNVEV (reference sequence). The CDR3 spans 13 residues. V dropped 4 bases and J dropped 7 bases, with 8 bases sitting between them. The CDR3 DNA is TGTGCCAGCAGTTCCAACAGGAATTCACCCCTCCACTTT. This translates into CASSSNRNSPLHF.

V is TRBV3-1 (or the pseudogene TRBV3-2) and J is TRBJ1-2; D is perhaps TRBD1 (5 bases). Trimming shortened V by 4 bases and J by 5 bases, and 8 bases separated the two germline ends. This CDR3 is built from 12 residues. Germline V lookup: CDR1 LGHDT, CDR2 YNNKEL (reference sequence). CDR3 sequence reads: CASSLRGYGYTF. DNA of the CDR3: TGTGCCAGCAGCCTGCGGGGGTATGGCTACACCTTC.

The rearrangement links TRBV28 to TRBJ2-7, with TRBD1 matching over 7 bases. CDR3 length: 13 amino acids. Germline values: CDR1 MDHEN, CDR2 SYDVKM. The V gene end was trimmed by 4 bases and the J gene end by 3 bases; junction bases not matched to a gene: 3. CDR3: CASSWYRGYEQYF. The CDR3 DNA follows: TGTGCCAGCAGTTGGTACAGGGGCTACGAGCAGTACTTC.

The chain is built from TRBV4-3 and TRBJ2-7; possible D gene TRBD2, 6 bases. With 0 bases removed from V and 3 bases from J, the gap between germline ends came to 15 bases. This CDR3 comprises 16 residues. Germline CDR1 and CDR2: LGHNA and YSLEER. The CDR3 here is CASSQDEVAGIYEQYF. In DNA form, the CDR3 reads TGCGCCAGCAGCCAAGACGAGGTCGCGGGGATCTACGAGCAGTACTTC.

This clone has only a few counts. This chain links TRBV3-1 (or the pseudogene TRBV3-2) with TRBJ2-3, with a possible D match to TRBD2 (6 bases). V was trimmed by 0 bases and J by 5 bases, leaving 15 bases between them. CDR3 length: 16 residues. Germline V gene data show CDR1 as LGHDT and CDR2 as YNNKEL (reference sequence). This chain's CDR3 is CASSQDQLAGGDTQYF. The CDR3 nucleotides read TGTGCCAGCAGCCAAGATCAACTAGCCGGGGGAGATACGCAGTATTTT.

V usage is TRBV6-4 and J usage is TRBJ1-2; 10 bases are shared with TRBD1. CDR3 size: 16 residues. Germline CDR1 MRHNA, CDR2 SNTAGT. The trim removed 5 bases at V and 5 bases at J, leaving 11 bases unmatched. In DNA, the CDR3 is TGTGCCAGCAGTACGACAGGGGGCCCACCTATATATGGCTACACCTTC. Translated: CASSTTGGPPIYGYTF.

This clone was found once. This chain links TRBV2 with TRBJ2-2, with 8 bases fitting TRBD2. This CDR3 comprises 15 residues. Losses at the gene ends were 6 bases for V and 3 bases for J; bases not matched to a gene: 6. In germline, CDR1 is SNHLY, CDR2 FYNNEI. CDR3 loop: CASRETSDYTGELFF. CDR3 DNA: TGTGCCAGCAGGGAGACTAGCGATTACACCGGGGAGCTGTTTTTT.

Only a few counts were recorded for this clone. The chain has TRBV28 and TRBJ2-1, with 9 positions matching TRBD2. V gave up 5 bases and J gave up 6 bases; unmatched junction bases: 17. The germline CDR1 and CDR2 sequences are MDHEN and SYDVKM. CDR3 size: 18 residues. The CDR3 region has the DNA TGTGCCAGCAGTCTCCTCCTTAGCGGGGGCGCCTTGGGCAATGAGCAGTTCTTC. Its translation: CASSLLLSGGALGNEQFF.

The J gene is TRBJ1-1, the V gene TRBV10-3; D unclear. Germline V gene data show CDR1 as ENHRY and CDR2 as SYGVKD. The CDR3 has 12 amino acids. V was cut by 3 bases and J by 11 bases, with 13 bases left in between. CDR3: CAISDTREKAFF. The CDR3 DNA follows: TGTGCCATCAGTGATACGAGGGAAAAGGCTTTCTTT.

The chain recombines TRBV4-3 with TRBJ2-7, with TRBD2 as a possible D gene (5 bases). This CDR3 comprises 13 residues. V lost 1 base and J 1 base, leaving 5 bases between the germline ends. Germline assignment: CDR1 LGHNA and CDR2 YSLEER. Here the CDR3 DNA reads TGCGCCAGCAGCCAAGGGACTTCCTACGAGCAGTACTTC. Its translation: CASSQGTSYEQYF.

In its sample, this clone was seen a few times. The V call is TRBV2, the J call TRBJ1-1; tentative D call: TRBD1 (6 bases). Looked up from germline, CDR1 is SNHLY and CDR2 is FYNNEI. The CDR3 is 15 amino acids. Trimming took off 2 bases at V and 1 base at J, with 11 bases between the two ends. CDR3 protein: CASSEQTGKNTEAFF. The DNA of the CDR3 is TGTGCCAGCAGTGAACAGACAGGCAAGAACACTGAAGCTTTCTTT. The full variable domain, rest sourced from reference TRBV2 and TRBJ1-1, is EPEVTQTPSHQVTQMGQEVILRCVPISNHLYFYWYRQILGQKVEFLVSFYNNEISEKSEIFDDQFSVERPDGSNFTLKIRSTKLEDSAMYFCASSEQTGKNTEAFFGQGTRLTVV.

This rearrangement joins TRBV27 to TRBJ1-2; D unclear. Trimming removed 0 bases at V and 4 bases at J, with 6 bases between. This CDR3 is 13 amino acids long. The germline V gene encodes CDR1 MNHEY and CDR2 SMNVEV (reference sequence). In DNA form, the CDR3 reads TGTGCCAGCAGTTTATCGAGGGCCTATGGCTACACCTTC. The encoded protein is CASSLSRAYGYTF.

The gene calls are TRBV5-4 and TRBJ2-7; TRBD2 matches 7 bases. The CDR3 totals 15 residues. Looked up from germline, CDR1 is SGHNT and CDR2 is YYREEE (reference sequence). V shed 3 bases and J 7 bases; nucleotides not matched to a gene: 13. The CDR3 region is CASSSKNELAREQYF. In DNA form, the CDR3 reads TGTGCCAGCAGCTCGAAAAACGAACTAGCGCGTGAGCAGTACTTC.

This rearrangement joins TRBV19 to TRBJ2-1; no firm D call. CDR1 LNHDA and CDR2 SQIVND come from the germline V gene (reference sequence). Trimming took 5 bases from V and 15 from J, leaving 11 bases between them. CDR3 size: 10 residues. The chain's CDR3 is CASSGSRPFF. In DNA, the CDR3 is TGTGCCAGTAGTGGTTCTAGACCGTTCTTC.